These 27 T cell receptor beta chains came from one sample sequenced in a study of monozygotic twins with inflammatory bowel disease. TCRdb reanalyzed the 5' RACE reads and collapses them to one entry per CDR3 protein, without DNA. The ten top clones account for approximately 2%, within a sample of about 350,000 distinct CDR3 sequences. Source material: blood. The source is a human donor with ulcerative colitis or Crohn's disease, or a healthy co-twin of an affected twin (not recorded which).

The gene calls are TRBV2 and TRBJ1-1. The germline V gene encodes CDR1 SNHLY and CDR2 FYNNEI. The CDR3 sequence is 15 residues long. CDR3 amino acids: CASSDLGEGNTEAFF. The whole variable domain, filled in from reference TRBV2 and TRBJ1-1, reads EPEVTQTPSHQVTQMGQEVILRCVPISNHLYFYWYRQILGQKVEFLVSFYNNEISEKSEIFDDQFSVERPDGSNFTLKIRSTKLEDSAMYFCASSDLGEGNTEAFFGQGTRLTVV.

V usage is TRBV7-8 and J usage is TRBJ2-1. Germline V gives CDR1 SGHVS, CDR2 FQNEAQ. CDR3 length: 14 residues. CDR3 region: CASSLPRPSNEQFF.

This chain uses TRBV10-3 with TRBJ2-2; the D call from TCRdb, TRBD1, cannot be confirmed without DNA. Germline V gene sequence: CDR1 ENHRY, CDR2 SYGVKD. This CDR3 region has 16 residues. The CDR3 loop is CAISKEGTENTGELFF.

The genes are TRBV3-1 and TRBJ1-2. Per germline, CDR1 LGHDT and CDR2 YNNKEL (reference sequence). The CDR3 totals 21 residues. The CDR3 region is CASSQNHKPAGYTGINYGYTF.

The V and J genes are TRBV29-1 and TRBJ2-5; lacking DNA, the TRBD2 call made by TCRdb goes unchecked. The CDR3 sequence is 14 residues long. Germline CDR1 SQVTM, CDR2 ANQGSEA. CDR3 sequence reads: CSVPTSWGQETQYF.

The V call is TRBV5-1, the J call TRBJ2-7. Germline CDR1 reads SGHRS; CDR2 reads YFSETQ. This CDR3 has 16 residues. The CDR3 region is CASSLAFGLETYEQYF. Based on the CDR3 plus reference TRBV5-1 and TRBJ2-7, the full variable domain is KAGVTQTPRYLIKTRGQQVTLSCSPISGHRSVSWYQQTPGQGLQFLFEYFSETQRNKGNFPGRFSGRQFSNSRSEMNVSTLELGDSALYLCASSLAFGLETYEQYFGPGTRLTVT.

The rearrangement links TRBV6-1 to TRBJ2-2; the D call from TCRdb, TRBD2, cannot be confirmed without DNA. The CDR3 runs to 15 residues. Germline V lookup: CDR1 MNHNS, CDR2 SASEGT. The chain's CDR3 is CASIRSGGDTGELFF.

This sequence joins TRBV20-1 and TRBJ2-3; the TCRdb D gene call, TRBD2, has no DNA to confirm it. The CDR3 consists of 13 residues. Germline V lookup: CDR1 DFQATT, CDR2 SNEGSKA (reference sequence). CDR3 amino acids: CSAARPPLLAQYF.

The chain combines TRBV20-1 with TRBJ2-3. The germline gives CDR1 DFQATT, CDR2 SNEGSKA (reference sequence). The CDR3 runs to 12 residues. The CDR3 region is CSVAASTDTQYF.

This chain links TRBV6-1 with TRBJ2-7; TCRdb's D call, TRBD2, is unchecked because there is no DNA. CDR3 length: 15 amino acids. CDR1 and CDR2 from the germline V gene are MNHNS and SASEGT. CDR3 amino acids: CASSWGLAGGREQYF.

The J gene is TRBJ2-4, the V gene TRBV7-9. There are 16 residues in the CDR3. Germline assignment: CDR1 SEHNR and CDR2 FQNEAQ (reference sequence). The CDR3 spells CASSPGGGQAKNIQYF.

The chain links TRBV20-1 to TRBJ2-7; TCRdb indicates TRBD1, and absent DNA this call remains unverified. The CDR3 spans 15 residues. Germline CDR1 and CDR2: DFQATT and SNEGSKA (reference sequence). The CDR3 sequence is CSARDRARAVYEQYF.

V gene TRBV5-1 combines with J gene TRBJ1-1; the TCRdb call, TRBD1, lacks DNA for checking. The length of the CDR3 is 15 residues. Germline-derived CDR1 and CDR2 are SGHRS and YFSETQ. This CDR3 reads CASSSNSGGNTEAFF.

This rearrangement joins TRBV9 to TRBJ1-3; checking the TCRdb D call of TRBD1 is not possible without DNA. Germline V CDR1 and CDR2: SGDLS, YYNGEE. The CDR3 extends over 16 amino acids. The CDR3 region is CASSPRTDHSGNTIYF. The complete variable domain, with remaining parts taken from reference TRBV9 and TRBJ1-3, reads DSGVTQTPKHLITATGQRVTLRCSPRSGDLSVYWYQQSLDQGLQFLIQYYNGEERAKGNILERFSAQQFPDLHSELNLSSLELGDSALYFCASSPRTDHSGNTIYFGEGSWLTVV.

This chain connects TRBV29-1 to TRBJ1-1; without DNA, the TCRdb call of TRBD1 cannot be checked. Germline loops: CDR1 SQVTM, CDR2 ANQGSEA. The CDR3 covers 11 residues. CDR3: CSLREHTEAFF.

The chain recombines TRBV20-1 with TRBJ1-1; checking the TCRdb D call of TRBD1 is not possible without DNA. Germline values: CDR1 DFQATT, CDR2 SNEGSKA (reference sequence). This CDR3 has 13 amino acids. CDR3 amino acids: CSARTRGRTEAFF.

The CDR3 here is CASSPQTGIKTGNTIYF. The chain links TRBV3-1 to TRBJ1-3; the TCRdb D gene call, TRBD1, has no DNA to confirm it. Germline CDR1 and CDR2: LGHDT and YNNKEL (reference sequence). The CDR3 totals 17 residues.

J is TRBJ1-1 and V is TRBV20-1; TCRdb's D call of TRBD1 is untestable without DNA. The CDR3 is made up of 14 amino acids. In germline, CDR1 is DFQATT, CDR2 SNEGSKA (reference sequence). CDR3: CSARDWQGNAEDFF.

This chain joins TRBV15 and TRBJ2-1. The CDR3 has 15 amino acids. CDR1 LNHNV and CDR2 YYDKDF come from the germline V gene (reference sequence). The CDR3 reads CATSAESQSYNEQFF.

The V gene is TRBV20-1, the J gene TRBJ2-1; lacking DNA, the TRBD1 call made by TCRdb goes unchecked. The germline V gene has CDR1 DFQATT and CDR2 SNEGSKA (reference sequence). The CDR3 spans 15 residues. The CDR3 loop reads CSASMGQPENNEQFF.

V usage is TRBV5-1 and J usage is TRBJ2-1; TCRdb outputs TRBD2, but without DNA this stays unchecked. The germline V gene has CDR1 SGHRS and CDR2 YFSETQ. The CDR3 runs 14 residues. The CDR3 is CASSVGLRVNEQFF.

The chain recombines TRBV5-1 with TRBJ2-3; TCRdb outputs TRBD1, but without DNA this stays unchecked. Germline V gene data show CDR1 as SGHRS and CDR2 as YFSETQ. The CDR3 loop spans 15 amino acids. CDR3 sequence reads: CASSPRQGSTDTQYF.

The V call is TRBV7-2, the J call TRBJ2-3. The CDR3 sequence is 13 residues long. Germline V gene sequence: CDR1 SGHTA, CDR2 FQGNSA. The CDR3 reads CASSPDSFYTQYF.

The chain is built from TRBV5-1 and TRBJ2-1; TCRdb designates TRBD1, a call that cannot be tested without DNA. The germline gives CDR1 SGHRS, CDR2 YFSETQ. CDR3 length: 15 residues. The CDR3 is CASSLGGRSGYEQFF.

This rearrangement joins TRBV5-1 to TRBJ1-5. The CDR3 consists of 14 residues. From germline, CDR1 is SGHRS and CDR2 YFSETQ. This chain's CDR3 is CASSLGGIGQPQHF. The full variable domain, with the rest looked up from reference TRBV5-1 and TRBJ1-5, is KAGVTQTPRYLIKTRGQQVTLSCSPISGHRSVSWYQQTPGQGLQFLFEYFSETQRNKGNFPGRFSGRQFSNSRSEMNVSTLELGDSALYLCASSLGGIGQPQHFGDGTRLSIL.

This sequence joins TRBV19 and TRBJ2-1; TCRdb's D call of TRBD2 is untestable without DNA. Germline V gene data show CDR1 as LNHDA and CDR2 as SQIVND (reference sequence). The CDR3 is 14 residues long. CDR3: CASSIGGMGNEQFF.

The rearrangement joins TRBV12-3 or TRBV12-4 to TRBJ2-2. The CDR3 consists of 12 residues. CDR3 amino acids: CASATIGGGLFF.